This T cell receptor (beta chain) was documented in a study of regulatory T cells in long-lasting Graves disease (dated by TCRdb to about 2021). For context, the study as a whole: Persistent Graves' disease was defined as persistently positive TSH receptor autoantibodies together with antithyroid drug treatment for over 5 years. This study used TCR sequencing and RNA sequencing of peripheral blood to compare persistent Graves' disease patients against newly diagnosed Graves' disease patients. The study was conducted in China and was registered as a clinical trial. A total of some 33 samples were covered by TCR sequencing, comprising approximately 13 persistent and around 20 newly diagnosed Graves' disease patients. Persistent Graves' disease patients in the clinical cohort had taken antithyroid drugs for approximately ten years on average. The investigation overall reported the following: Because the primary lesion, thyroid tissue, could not be accessed, the study looked at peripheral blood alone. Sequencing and analysis were limited to the TCR beta chain. More public clonotypes were shared among persistent patients (over 2,500) than among newly diagnosed patients (roughly 1,000). Compared with newly diagnosed patients, patients with persistent Graves' disease had lower TCR Shannon entropy and fewer highly expanded clones, which suggests clonal expansion. TRBV28, TRBJ1-2 and TRBJ2-5 were preferentially used in persistent disease, while TRBV20-1 and TRBJ2-1 were favored in newly diagnosed disease. The authors noted that the small sample size was a limitation that may lower accuracy.

Points on this clonotype: No cognate antigen has been identified for it. Base quality data are lacking; no much larger clone is found one base away.

Measured from the cysteine to the phenylalanine, the CDR3 is 16 residues long. Just CDR3 DNA is preserved here, 48 bases in frame from base 1. The germline V gene (reference sequence) yields SGHKS for CDR1 and YYEKEE for CDR2. From V the trimming removes 4 bases and from J it removes 4 bases, while the gene matches leave 10 bases of the junction unaccounted for. Libraries were constructed by multiplex PCR. The run used an Illumina HiSeq 4000. iRepertoire HTBI primers and Arm-PCR amplification of CDR3 regions were used to construct TCR beta libraries. Gel purification was performed on PCR products prior to sequencing. On the authors' methods: A total of roughly 67 TRBV and some 15 TRBJ segments were identified across samples and were used for gene usage analysis of CDR3 amino acid clonotypes. Filtered high-quality paired reads were merged into contigs using COPE and FqMerger. Contigs were aligned with BLAST to IMGT TRBV, TRBD and TRBJ reference genes, and CDR3 was defined per IMGT. Any clonotype with a frequency above 0.1% was classified as a highly expanded clone. Repertoire diversity was measured by Shannon entropy, and V-J evenness by the Gini coefficient. A clonotype found in more than one individual was treated as public. TCRdb trimmed the raw reads at Q25, called clones with MiXCR and kept productive beta chains. CDR3 protein duplicates are merged, each entry listing the most common genes and DNA. Here the V and J calls rest on TCRdb's processing, not on the authors' analysis. In this sample the table shows about 430,000 distinct CDR3 sequences, around a fifth of which occur a single time. In total, the top ten clones hold 13% to 15% of the sample.

The time point label for this specimen denotes: persistent/refractory GD, antithyroid drugs over 5 years with positive TRAb. For both TCR sequencing and RNA sequencing, RNA was extracted from PBMCs in TRIzol. The diagnosis of Graves' disease was made according to American Thyroid Association guidelines. Patients for the study were recruited at an endocrinology department in Xi'an, China. Each patient gave about 8.1 milliliters of peripheral blood, collected in an EDTA anticoagulant tube. Ficoll Paque Plus density gradient separation was used to isolate PBMCs, and no further T cell sorting was performed. An Agilent 2100 Bioanalyzer and agarose gel were used to assess RNA quality, and a NanoDrop 2000 was used to measure RNA concentration.

The receptor comes from a female donor with Graves disease. Recombination connected TRBV5-5 to TRBJ2-5; the central 10 bases match TRBD1. The sample here was peripheral blood mononuclear cells (PBMCs), taken when the disease was refractory, from a patient treated with antithyroid drugs. The encoded CDR3 is CASSIRQGADGETQYF. The nucleotide sequence reads as follows: TGTGCCAGCAGCATACGACAGGGGGCGGATGGAGAGACCCAGTACTTC.